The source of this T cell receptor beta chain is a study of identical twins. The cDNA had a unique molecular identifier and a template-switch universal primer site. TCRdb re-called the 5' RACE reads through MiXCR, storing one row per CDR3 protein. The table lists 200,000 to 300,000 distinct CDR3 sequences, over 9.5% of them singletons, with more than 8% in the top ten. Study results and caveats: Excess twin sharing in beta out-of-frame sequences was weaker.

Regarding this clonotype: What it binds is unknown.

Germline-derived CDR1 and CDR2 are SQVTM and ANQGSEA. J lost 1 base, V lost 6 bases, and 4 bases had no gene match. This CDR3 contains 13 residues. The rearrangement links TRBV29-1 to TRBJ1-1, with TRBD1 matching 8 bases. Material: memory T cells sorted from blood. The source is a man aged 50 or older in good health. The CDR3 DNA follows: TGCAGCGTGGCGACAGGGGCGAACACTGAAGCTTTCTTT. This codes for CSVATGANTEAFF. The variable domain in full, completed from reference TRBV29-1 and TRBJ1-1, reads SAVISQKPSRDICQRGTSLTIQCQVDSQVTMMFWYRQQPGQSLTLIATANQGSEATYESGFVIDKFPISRPNLTFSTLTVSNMSPEDSSIYLCSVATGANTEAFFGQGTRLTVV.